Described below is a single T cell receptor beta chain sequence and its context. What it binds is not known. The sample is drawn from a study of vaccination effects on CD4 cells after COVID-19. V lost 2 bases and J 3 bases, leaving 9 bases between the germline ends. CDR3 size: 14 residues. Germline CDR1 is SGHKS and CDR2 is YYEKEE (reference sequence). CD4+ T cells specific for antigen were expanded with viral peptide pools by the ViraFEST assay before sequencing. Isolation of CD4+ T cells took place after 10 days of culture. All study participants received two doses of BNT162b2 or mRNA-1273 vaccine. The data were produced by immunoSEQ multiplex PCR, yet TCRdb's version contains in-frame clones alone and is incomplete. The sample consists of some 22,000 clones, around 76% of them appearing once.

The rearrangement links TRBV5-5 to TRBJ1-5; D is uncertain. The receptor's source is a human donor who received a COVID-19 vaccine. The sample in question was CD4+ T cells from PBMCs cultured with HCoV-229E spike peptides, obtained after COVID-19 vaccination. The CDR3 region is CASSFVGTNQPQHF. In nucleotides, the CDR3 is TGTGCCAGCAGCTTCGTCGGCACCAATCAGCCCCAGCATTTT.